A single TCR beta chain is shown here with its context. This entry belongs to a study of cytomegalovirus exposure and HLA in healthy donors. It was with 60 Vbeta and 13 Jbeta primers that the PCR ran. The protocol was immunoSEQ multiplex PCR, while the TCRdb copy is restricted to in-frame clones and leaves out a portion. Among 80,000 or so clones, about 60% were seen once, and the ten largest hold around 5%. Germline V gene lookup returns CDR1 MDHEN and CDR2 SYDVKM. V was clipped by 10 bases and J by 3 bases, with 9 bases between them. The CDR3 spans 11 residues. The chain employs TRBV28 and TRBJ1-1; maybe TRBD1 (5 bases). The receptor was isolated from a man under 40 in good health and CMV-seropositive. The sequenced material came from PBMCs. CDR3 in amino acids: CAITGYTEAFF. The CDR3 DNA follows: TGTGCCATCACAGGATACACTGAAGCTTTCTTT.